The 27 T cell receptor beta chains in this list originate from one sample, sequenced in a study of blood T cell repertoires in COVID-19. Method: immunoSEQ multiplex PCR; TCRdb's copy keeps in-frame clones and lacks some. The top ten clones hold around 2.7% of a sample with some 140,000 clones, approximately 80% of them seen once. Sequencing used peripheral blood. The receptor source for this set is a woman of 80 years or more with acute or convalescent COVID-19.

The chain has TRBV5-4 and TRBJ2-3; D unresolved. The CDR3 loop spans 14 amino acids. The germline V and J ends were trimmed by 4 bases and 5 bases, with 14 bases remaining between them. Germline CDR1 SGHNT, CDR2 YYREEE (reference sequence). As DNA, the CDR3 is TGTGCCAGCAGCACCCGACAATACCGAGATACGCAGTATTTT. Its translation: CASSTRQYRDTQYF.

The chain joins TRBV3-1 (or the pseudogene TRBV3-2) to TRBJ1-2, with D possibly TRBD1 on 5 matching bases. The CDR3 length is 12 residues. Trimming removed 7 bases from V and 4 bases from J, with 10 bases in between. Per germline, CDR1 LGHDT and CDR2 YNNKEL (reference sequence). The CDR3 sequence: CASTFGAYGYTF. CDR3 DNA sequence: TGTGCCAGCACCTTTGGGGCCTATGGCTACACCTTC.

This clone was observed a few times. This chain links TRBV4-1 with TRBJ2-1; 13 nucleotides agree with TRBD2. The V gene's germline CDR1 is MGHRA and CDR2 YSYEKL. This CDR3 contains 16 residues. J was trimmed by 3 bases and V by 5 bases; bases with no gene match: 4. The chain's CDR3 is CASSKGLAGNYNEQFF. Here the CDR3 DNA reads TGCGCCAGCAGCAAGGGACTAGCGGGGAACTACAATGAGCAGTTCTTC.

The genes are TRBV4-1 and TRBJ2-1, with D unclear. The CDR3 extends over 12 amino acids. Germline CDR1 reads MGHRA; CDR2 reads YSYEKL. The V end was cut by 1 base, the J end by 10 bases, with 8 bases between. The CDR3 DNA sequence: TGCGCCAGCAGCCAAGTTAACACCGAGCAGTTCTTC. As protein: CASSQVNTEQFF.

V usage is TRBV30 and J usage is TRBJ1-5; 9 positions match TRBD1. Germline V gene data show CDR1 as GTSNPN and CDR2 as SVGIG (reference sequence). The CDR3 sequence is 17 residues long. V was clipped by 5 bases and J by 2 bases; unmatched bases: 13. CDR3 region: CAWSVGQGPLGNQPQHF. CDR3 sequence (DNA): TGTGCCTGGTCCGTAGGACAGGGGCCTCTGGGCAATCAGCCCCAGCATTTT.

The chain joins TRBV19 to TRBJ1-2; D is undetermined. The V gene's germline CDR1 is LNHDA and CDR2 SQIVND (reference sequence). Trimming cost V 6 bases and J 0 bases, with 17 bases left between them. The CDR3 covers 16 residues. This chain's CDR3 is CASSTRTKMANYGYTF. The CDR3 region has the DNA TGTGCCAGTAGCACAAGAACGAAGATGGCTAACTATGGCTACACCTTC.

This clone was counted a few times. The genes are TRBV2 and TRBJ1-4; no definite D call. Germline CDR1 is SNHLY and CDR2 is FYNNEI. The CDR3 has 15 residues. The germline V and J ends were trimmed by 5 bases and 0 bases, with 10 bases remaining between them. The CDR3 coding sequence is TGTGCCAGCAGTCGAGTCAGGCCAACTAATGAAAAACTGTTTTTT. It specifies CASSRVRPTNEKLFF.

V gene TRBV6-1 combines with J gene TRBJ2-3; 10 nucleotides align to TRBD1. The V gene end was trimmed by 0 bases and the J gene end by 2 bases; junction bases not matched to a gene: 5. CDR3 length: 17 amino acids. The germline CDR1 and CDR2 sequences are MNHNS and SASEGT. This CDR3 is CASSEAKGQGYTDTQYF. The CDR3 DNA sequence: TGTGCCAGCAGTGAAGCGAAGGGACAGGGGTACACAGATACGCAGTATTTT.

The V gene is TRBV4-2, the J gene TRBJ1-2; D may be TRBD1 (5 bases). The CDR3 has 14 residues. Germline V gene lookup returns CDR1 LGHNA and CDR2 YNFKEQ. The V and J ends lost 0 bases and 7 bases respectively, with 12 bases between them. Written as DNA, the CDR3 is TGTGCCAGCAGCCAAGATGTTCAGGGTGTTGGCTACACCTTC. Amino acid sequence: CASSQDVQGVGYTF.

This chain connects TRBV6-6 to TRBJ2-1, with D possibly being TRBD2 (6 bases). V was cut by 4 bases and J by 6 bases, with 10 bases left in between. Germline V CDR1 and CDR2: MNHNY, SVGAGI (reference sequence). The CDR3 is made up of 13 amino acids. The CDR3 DNA sequence: TGTGCCAGCAGTTCGCCGGGACTCAATGAGCAGTTCTTC. Translation gives CASSSPGLNEQFF.

The V gene is TRBV7-8, the J gene TRBJ2-3; D may be TRBD1 (6 bases). Germline CDR1 reads SGHVS; CDR2 reads FQNEAQ. V was trimmed by 1 base and J by 6 bases, leaving 17 bases between them. This CDR3 spans 16 amino acids. The CDR3 loop reads CASSLVGTERGDTQYF. The CDR3 coding sequence is TGTGCCAGCAGCTTAGTTGGCACCGAGAGGGGGGATACGCAGTATTTT.

The genes are TRBV19 and TRBJ2-7; 8 bases line up with TRBD1. V was clipped by 10 bases and J by 0 bases; unmatched bases: 5. Germline V gene lookup returns CDR1 LNHDA and CDR2 SQIVND (reference sequence). CDR3 length: 13 amino acids. As DNA, the CDR3 is TGTGCCACCCTGGACAGGGACTCCTACGAGCAGTACTTC. This sequence encodes CATLDRDSYEQYF.

This chain uses TRBV7-8 with TRBJ2-7, with 9 positions matching TRBD1. J lost 5 bases, V lost 5 bases, and 10 bases had no gene match. Germline CDR1 is SGHVS and CDR2 is FQNEAQ. The length of the CDR3 is 15 residues. The CDR3 DNA follows: TGTGCCAGCAGCCGAGCAGGGACAGGGAGCAACGAGCAGTACTTC. As protein: CASSRAGTGSNEQYF.

This clone appeared a few times. The chain couples TRBV24-1 to TRBJ2-3; tentatively, D is TRBD2 (6 bases). Germline loops: CDR1 KGHDR, CDR2 SFDVKD. With 9 bases removed from V and 1 base from J, the gap between germline ends came to 10 bases. The CDR3 is 13 residues long. The CDR3 spells CATGGSGTDTQYF. The CDR3 region has the DNA TGTGCCACCGGGGGGTCCGGCACAGATACGCAGTATTTT.

This clone was seen a handful of times. The J gene is TRBJ1-1, the V gene TRBV6-5, with D tentatively TRBD1 (5 bases). The CDR3 is made up of 13 amino acids. V was clipped by 7 bases and J by 0 bases, with 9 bases between them. From germline, CDR1 is MNHEY and CDR2 SVGAGI. The CDR3 DNA is TGTGCCAGCACTAGGGGTGTGAACACTGAAGCTTTCTTT. Translated: CASTRGVNTEAFF.

This rearrangement joins TRBV5-1 to TRBJ1-5; the D gene is possibly TRBD1 (5 bases). The germline V and J ends were trimmed by 6 bases and 1 base, with 11 bases remaining between them. CDR1 is SGHRS, CDR2 YFSETQ, per germline. This CDR3 is 14 amino acids long. The DNA of the CDR3 is TGCGCCAGCAAGCGGGACGCCAGCAATCAGCCCCAGCATTTT. Protein: CASKRDASNQPQHF.

The rearrangement joins TRBV18 to TRBJ1-1, with a possible D match to TRBD1 (5 bases). The CDR3 runs 20 residues. Germline CDR1 and CDR2: KGHSH and LQKENI. Trimming took 2 bases from V and 7 from J, leaving 32 bases between them. Written as DNA, the CDR3 is TGTGCCAGCTCACCAAGCCGGGGGTGGTCGGGGAGGGCCCACGAGTTTGAAGCTTTCTTT. Translated, it gives CASSPSRGWSGRAHEFEAFF.

J is TRBJ1-1 and V is TRBV19; 7 positions match TRBD1. Germline-derived CDR1 and CDR2 are LNHDA and SQIVND (reference sequence). Unmatched junction bases numbered 6, after V lost 2 bases and J lost 3 bases. The CDR3 has 15 amino acids. CDR3 in amino acids: CASSISTGWYTEAFF. The CDR3 nucleotides are TGTGCCAGTAGTATATCGACAGGGTGGTACACTGAAGCTTTCTTT.

V is TRBV10-3 and J is TRBJ1-2, with 7 bases lining up with TRBD1. CDR3 length: 13 amino acids. Per the germline V gene, CDR1 is ENHRY and CDR2 is SYGVKD. V lost 3 bases to trimming and J lost 5 bases; unmatched junction nucleotides: 3. CDR3 sequence (DNA): TGTGCCATCAGTGAAGGGACAGAGTATGGCTACACCTTC. Translated, it gives CAISEGTEYGYTF.

This clone was seen only once. The V and J genes are TRBV27 and TRBJ1-5; 11 positions match TRBD1. The CDR3 runs 17 residues. V dropped 5 bases and J dropped 5; count of bases not matched to a gene: 11. Germline V gives CDR1 MNHEY, CDR2 SMNVEV (reference sequence). CDR3 nucleotides: TGTGCCAGCAGTACCTGGACAGGGGGCCGAGTAGATCAGCCCCAGCATTTT. As protein: CASSTWTGGRVDQPQHF.

This sequence joins TRBV4-2 and TRBJ1-2, with 8 positions matching TRBD1. In germline, CDR1 is LGHNA, CDR2 YNFKEQ. The J segment lost 8 bases and the V segment lost 0 bases, leaving 14 bases of the junction unmatched. CDR3 size: 17 residues. CDR3 sequence (DNA): TGTGCCAGCAGCCAAGACGCCGGGGACAGGCTTGTGAGAGGCTACACCTTC. Translation: CASSQDAGDRLVRGYTF.

The chain couples TRBV19 to TRBJ2-2; 8 nucleotides line up with TRBD1. CDR1 is LNHDA and CDR2 is SQIVND in the germline V gene (reference sequence). This CDR3 region has 18 residues. V gave up 3 bases and J gave up 5 bases; unmatched junction bases: 14. The CDR3 nucleotides read TGTGCCAGTAGTATGTTAGGGCAGGGGGCGAAAGAGACCGGGGAGCTGTTTTTT. Translation gives CASSMLGQGAKETGELFF.

The chain combines TRBV27 with TRBJ1-1, with 7 positions matching TRBD1. CDR1 and CDR2 (germline): MNHEY, SMNVEV (reference sequence). This CDR3 region has 17 residues. J gave up 7 bases and V 2 bases, and 16 bases lay outside the gene matches. In DNA, the CDR3 is TGTGCCAGCAGTTTAAAGAGGGACAGTGGGGCCCTAAATGAAGCTTTCTTT. Translated: CASSLKRDSGALNEAFF.

This chain joins TRBV5-5 and TRBJ1-5; D is possibly TRBD1 (5 bases). Germline V gene lookup returns CDR1 SGHKS and CDR2 YYEKEE (reference sequence). CDR3 size: 15 residues. V was pared by 2 bases and J by 3 bases, with 12 bases between. The CDR3 loop reads CASSFKDRYNQPQHF. The DNA for the CDR3 is TGTGCCAGCAGCTTTAAAGACAGATACAATCAGCCCCAGCATTTT.

The chain carries TRBV6-2 or TRBV6-3 and TRBJ1-5; TRBD1 aligns across 7 bases. This CDR3 has 14 residues. V gave up 5 bases and J gave up 6 bases; unmatched junction bases: 7. Germline CDR1 and CDR2: MNHEY and SVGEGT. The CDR3 reads CASSHQGGGQPQHF. The CDR3 nucleotides are TGTGCCAGCAGTCACCAGGGGGGTGGTCAGCCCCAGCATTTT.

The chain is built from TRBV2 and TRBJ2-7; D ambiguous. The length of the CDR3 is 12 residues. Trimming shortened V by 7 bases and J by 3 bases, and 10 bases separated the two germline ends. The germline V gene encodes CDR1 SNHLY and CDR2 FYNNEI. CDR3 DNA sequence: TGTGCCAGCAATTTGAGGAGCTACGAGCAGTACTTC. This codes for CASNLRSYEQYF.

This clone has just a few counts. This chain uses TRBV11-1 with TRBJ1-2; no clear D gene. CDR3 size: 15 residues. V lost 0 bases, J lost 8 bases, and 16 bases lay in between. Germline V gives CDR1 SGHAT, CDR2 FQDESV (reference sequence). This CDR3 is CASSLAGPGAHGYTF. CDR3 sequence (DNA): TGTGCCAGCAGCTTAGCAGGCCCCGGAGCACACGGCTACACCTTC.